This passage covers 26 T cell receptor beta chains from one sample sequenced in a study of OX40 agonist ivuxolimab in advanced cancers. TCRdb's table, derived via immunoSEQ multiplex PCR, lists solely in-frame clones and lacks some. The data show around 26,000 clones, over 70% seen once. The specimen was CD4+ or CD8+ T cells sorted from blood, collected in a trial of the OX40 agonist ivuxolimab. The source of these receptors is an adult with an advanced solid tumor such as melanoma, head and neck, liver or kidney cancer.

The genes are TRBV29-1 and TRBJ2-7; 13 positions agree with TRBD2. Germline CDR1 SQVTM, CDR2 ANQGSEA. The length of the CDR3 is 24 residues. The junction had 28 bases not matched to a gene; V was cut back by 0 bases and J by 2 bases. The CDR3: CSVEDGRQGIIRTSGRSSPYEQYF. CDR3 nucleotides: TGCAGCGTTGAAGATGGGAGACAGGGGATAATCAGGACTAGCGGGAGAAGTTCCCCCTACGAGCAGTACTTC.

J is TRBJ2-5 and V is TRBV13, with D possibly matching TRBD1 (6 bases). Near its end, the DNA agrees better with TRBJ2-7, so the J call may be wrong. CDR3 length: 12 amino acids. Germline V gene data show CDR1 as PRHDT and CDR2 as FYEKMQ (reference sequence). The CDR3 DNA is TGTGCCAGCAGAGCAGGGGCCTACGAGCAGTACTTC. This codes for CASRAGAYEQYF.

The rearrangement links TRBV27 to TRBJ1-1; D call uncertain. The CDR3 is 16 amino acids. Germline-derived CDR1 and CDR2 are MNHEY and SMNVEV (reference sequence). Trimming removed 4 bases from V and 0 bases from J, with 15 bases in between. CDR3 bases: TGTGCCAGCAGTTACTCGGTCAGGACTATGAACACTGAAGCTTTCTTT. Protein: CASSYSVRTMNTEAFF.

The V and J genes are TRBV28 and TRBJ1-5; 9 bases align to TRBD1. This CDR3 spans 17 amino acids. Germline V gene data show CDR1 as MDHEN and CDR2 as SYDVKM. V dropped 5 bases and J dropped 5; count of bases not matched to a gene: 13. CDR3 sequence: CASSLGQGRTAYQPQHF. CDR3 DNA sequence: TGTGCCAGCAGTCTGGGACAGGGAAGAACCGCCTATCAGCCCCAGCATTTT.

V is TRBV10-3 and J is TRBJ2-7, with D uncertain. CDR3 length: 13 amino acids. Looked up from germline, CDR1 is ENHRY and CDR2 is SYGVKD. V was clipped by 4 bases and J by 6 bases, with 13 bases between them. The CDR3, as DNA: TGTGCCATCAGTGTTGACACTATGCGCGAGCAGTACTTC. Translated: CAISVDTMREQYF.

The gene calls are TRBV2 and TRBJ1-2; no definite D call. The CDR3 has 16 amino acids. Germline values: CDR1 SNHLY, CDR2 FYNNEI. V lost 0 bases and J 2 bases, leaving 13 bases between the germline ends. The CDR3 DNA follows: TGTGCCAGCAGTGAAGCGACGGAACGAAAAAACTATGGCTACACCTTC. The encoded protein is CASSEATERKNYGYTF.

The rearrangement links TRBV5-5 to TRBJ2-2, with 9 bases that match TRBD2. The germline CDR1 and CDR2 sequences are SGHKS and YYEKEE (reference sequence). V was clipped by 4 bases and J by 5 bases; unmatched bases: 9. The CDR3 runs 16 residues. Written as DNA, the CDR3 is TGTGCCAGCAGCCAAGTTAGCGGGGGAGGAACCGGGGAGCTGTTTTTT. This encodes CASSQVSGGGTGELFF. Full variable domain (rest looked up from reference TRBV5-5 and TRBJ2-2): DAGVTQSPTHLIKTRGQQVTLRCSPISGHKSVSWYQQVLGQGPQFIFQYYEKEERGRGNFPDRFSARQFPNYSSELNVNALLLGDSALYLCASSQVSGGGTGELFFGEGSRLTVL.

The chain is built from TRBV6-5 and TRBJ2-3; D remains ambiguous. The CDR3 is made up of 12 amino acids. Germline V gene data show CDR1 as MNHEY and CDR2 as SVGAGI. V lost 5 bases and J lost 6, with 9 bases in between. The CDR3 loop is CASSDRWDTQYF. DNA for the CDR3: TGTGCCAGCAGTGATCGCTGGGATACGCAGTATTTT.

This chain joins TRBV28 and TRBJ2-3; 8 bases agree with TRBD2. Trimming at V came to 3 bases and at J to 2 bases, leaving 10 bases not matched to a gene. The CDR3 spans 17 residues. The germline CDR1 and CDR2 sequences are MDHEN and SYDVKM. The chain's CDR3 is CASSLEQGAGVTDTQYF. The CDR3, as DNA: TGTGCCAGCAGTTTGGAACAGGGAGCGGGAGTCACAGATACGCAGTATTTT.

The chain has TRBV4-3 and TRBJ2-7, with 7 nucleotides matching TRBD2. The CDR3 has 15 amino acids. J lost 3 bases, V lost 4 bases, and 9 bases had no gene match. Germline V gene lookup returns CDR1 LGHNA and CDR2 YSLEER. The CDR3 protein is CASSPGRAGFYEQYF. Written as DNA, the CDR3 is TGCGCCAGCAGCCCGGGGAGGGCGGGGTTCTACGAGCAGTACTTC.

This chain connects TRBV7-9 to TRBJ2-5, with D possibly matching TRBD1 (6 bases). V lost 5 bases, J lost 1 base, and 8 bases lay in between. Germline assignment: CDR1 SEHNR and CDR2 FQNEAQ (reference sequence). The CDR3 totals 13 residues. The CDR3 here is CASSEDSQETQYF. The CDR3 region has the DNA TGTGCCAGCAGCGAGGACAGCCAAGAGACCCAGTACTTC.

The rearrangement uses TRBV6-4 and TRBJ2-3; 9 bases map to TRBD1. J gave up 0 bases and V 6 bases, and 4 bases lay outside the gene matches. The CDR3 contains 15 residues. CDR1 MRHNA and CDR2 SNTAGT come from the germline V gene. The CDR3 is CASSPGQGSTDTQYF. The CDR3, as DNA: TGTGCCAGCAGCCCGGGACAGGGAAGCACAGATACGCAGTATTTT.

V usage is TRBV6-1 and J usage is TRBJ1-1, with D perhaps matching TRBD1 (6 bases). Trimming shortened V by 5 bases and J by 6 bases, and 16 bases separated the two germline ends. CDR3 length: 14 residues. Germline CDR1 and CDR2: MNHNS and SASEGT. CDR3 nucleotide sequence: TGTGCCAGCAGTCTCTCCGGGGGGGCTGCTGAAGCTTTCTTT. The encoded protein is CASSLSGGAAEAFF.

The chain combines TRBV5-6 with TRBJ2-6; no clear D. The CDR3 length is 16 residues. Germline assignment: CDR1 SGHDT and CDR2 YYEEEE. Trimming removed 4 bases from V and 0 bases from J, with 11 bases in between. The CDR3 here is CASSPNPSSGANVLTF. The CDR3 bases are TGTGCCAGCAGCCCGAACCCAAGCTCTGGGGCCAACGTCCTGACTTTC.

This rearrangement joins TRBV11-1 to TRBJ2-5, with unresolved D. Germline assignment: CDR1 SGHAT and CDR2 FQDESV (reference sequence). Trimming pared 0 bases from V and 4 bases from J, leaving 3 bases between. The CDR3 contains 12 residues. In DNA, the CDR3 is TGTGCCAGCAGCTTAGCGGGAGAGACCCAGTACTTC. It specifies CASSLAGETQYF.

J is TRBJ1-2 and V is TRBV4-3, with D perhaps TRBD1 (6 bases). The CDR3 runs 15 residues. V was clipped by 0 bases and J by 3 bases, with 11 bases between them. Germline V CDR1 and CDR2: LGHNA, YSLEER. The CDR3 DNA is TGCGCCAGCAGCCAAGATGCGGGGGGCTACTATGGCTACACCTTC. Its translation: CASSQDAGGYYGYTF.

Written as DNA, the CDR3 is TGTGCCAGCTTGAAGGCGTTGAACACTGAAGCTTTCTTT. It translates to CASLKALNTEAFF. The chain carries TRBV2 and TRBJ1-1; D gene ambiguous. V was cut by 8 bases and J by 0 bases, with 10 bases left in between. This CDR3 region has 13 residues. Germline V gene lookup returns CDR1 SNHLY and CDR2 FYNNEI.

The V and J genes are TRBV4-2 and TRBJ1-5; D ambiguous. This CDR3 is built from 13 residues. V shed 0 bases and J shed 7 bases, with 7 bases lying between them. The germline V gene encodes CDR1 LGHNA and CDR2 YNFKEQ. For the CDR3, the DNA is TGTGCCAGCAGCCAAGATTTTGGCCAGCCCCAGCATTTT. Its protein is CASSQDFGQPQHF.

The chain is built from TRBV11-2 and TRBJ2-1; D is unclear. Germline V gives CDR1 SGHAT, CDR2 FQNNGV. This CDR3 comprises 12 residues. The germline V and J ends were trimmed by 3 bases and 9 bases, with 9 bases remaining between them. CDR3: CASSFGVTEQFF. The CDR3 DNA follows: TGTGCCAGCAGCTTTGGGGTAACTGAGCAGTTCTTC. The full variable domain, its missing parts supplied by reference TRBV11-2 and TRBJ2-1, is EAGVAQSPRYKIIEKRQSVAFWCNPISGHATLYWYQQILGQGPKLLIQFQNNGVVDDSQLPKDRFSAERLKGVDSTLKIQPAKLEDSAVYLCASSFGVTEQFFGPGTRLTVL.

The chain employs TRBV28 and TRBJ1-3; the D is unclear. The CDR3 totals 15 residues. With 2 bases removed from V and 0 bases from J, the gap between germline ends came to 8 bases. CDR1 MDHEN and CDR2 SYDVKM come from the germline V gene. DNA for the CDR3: TGTGCCAGCAGTTTAGGGGTTTTCTCTGGAAACACCATATATTTT. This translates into CASSLGVFSGNTIYF.

The CDR3 DNA reads TGTGCCAGCAGCGTAGGTGGGGCAGGGTCTGATACGCAGTATTTT. Translating gives CASSVGGAGSDTQYF. This rearrangement joins TRBV9 to TRBJ2-3, with D perhaps matching TRBD1 (5 bases). V gave up 0 bases and J gave up 6 bases, with 14 bases separating them. The germline V gene has CDR1 SGDLS and CDR2 YYNGEE. The CDR3 consists of 15 residues.

The CDR3 region has the DNA TGTGCCAGCAGCTTGGAAGGGGCCGGGGAGCTGTTTTTT. Translating it yields CASSLEGAGELFF. The rearrangement joins TRBV5-4 to TRBJ2-2, with a weak D call TRBD1 (5 bases). V was trimmed by 0 bases and J by 6 bases, leaving 6 bases between them. This CDR3 is built from 13 residues. Germline CDR1 SGHNT, CDR2 YYREEE (reference sequence).

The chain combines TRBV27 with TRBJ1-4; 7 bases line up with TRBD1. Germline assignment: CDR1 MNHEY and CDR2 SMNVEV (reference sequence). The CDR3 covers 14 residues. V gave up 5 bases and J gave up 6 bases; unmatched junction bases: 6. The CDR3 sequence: CASSAYRGHEKLFF. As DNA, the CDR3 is TGTGCCAGCAGTGCCTACAGGGGTCATGAAAAACTGTTTTTT.

The DNA for the CDR3 is TGCGCCACCTCAGGCACAGTCTTCGAAGCTTTCTTT. Its protein product is CATSGTVFEAFF. This chain joins TRBV10-2 and TRBJ1-1; D is unresolved. The germline CDR1 and CDR2 sequences are WSHSY and SAAADI. Between the trimmed V and J ends, which lost 10 bases and 8 bases, there was a span of 17 bases. CDR3 length equals 12 residues.

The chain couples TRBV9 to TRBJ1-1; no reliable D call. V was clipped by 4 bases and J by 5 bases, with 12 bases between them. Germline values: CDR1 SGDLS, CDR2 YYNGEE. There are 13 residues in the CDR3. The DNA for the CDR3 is TGTGCCAGCAGCCTCCACGGAGAAACTGAAGCTTTCTTT. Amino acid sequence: CASSLHGETEAFF. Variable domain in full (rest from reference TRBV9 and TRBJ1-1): DSGVTQTPKHLITATGQRVTLRCSPRSGDLSVYWYQQSLDQGLQFLIQYYNGEERAKGNILERFSAQQFPDLHSELNLSSLELGDSALYFCASSLHGETEAFFGQGTRLTVV.

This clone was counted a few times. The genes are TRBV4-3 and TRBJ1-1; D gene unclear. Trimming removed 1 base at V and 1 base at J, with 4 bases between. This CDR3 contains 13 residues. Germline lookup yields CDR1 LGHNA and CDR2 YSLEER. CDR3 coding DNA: TGCGCCAGCAGCCAAGGGGAGAACACTGAAGCTTTCTTT. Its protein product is CASSQGENTEAFF.